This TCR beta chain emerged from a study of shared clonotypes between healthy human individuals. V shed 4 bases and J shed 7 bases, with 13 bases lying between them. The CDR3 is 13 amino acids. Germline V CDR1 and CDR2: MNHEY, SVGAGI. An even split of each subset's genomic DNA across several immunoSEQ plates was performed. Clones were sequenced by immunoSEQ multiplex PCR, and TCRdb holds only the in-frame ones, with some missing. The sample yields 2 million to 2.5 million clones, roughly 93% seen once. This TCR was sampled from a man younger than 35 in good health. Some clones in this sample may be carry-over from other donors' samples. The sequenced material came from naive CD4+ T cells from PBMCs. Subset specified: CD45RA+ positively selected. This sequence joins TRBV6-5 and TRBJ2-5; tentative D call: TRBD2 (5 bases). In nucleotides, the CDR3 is TGTGCCAGCAGTTTAGTAGTTGGAGGGACCCAGTACTTC. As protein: CASSLVVGGTQYF.